The entry that follows covers one T cell receptor (beta chain) sequence. Its matching antigen is unknown. Using RNA template, CDR3s of TCR alpha and beta were amplified with iRepertoire arm-PCR. TCRdb analysed the multiplex PCR reads with MiXCR anew, one entry per CDR3 protein. Of about 140,000 distinct CDR3 sequences in the sample, around 40% are singletons; the top ten hold around a fifth. Germline values: CDR1 MDHEN, CDR2 SYDVKM. Trimming left V 4 bases short and J 5 bases short, with 12 bases between. The length of the CDR3 is 14 residues. This specimen comes from a study of glioma-infiltrating T cells. The study's findings and limits: Non-neoplastic patients had below-expected tissue-blood divergence, while all gliomas exceeded expectation. Tissue and blood shared very few CDR3 sequences.

The receptor was isolated from a human donor with low-grade glioma or glioblastoma, undergoing nonglioma brain surgery, or in good health (not recorded which). The sequenced sample consisted of glioma tissue, nonneoplastic brain tissue, or PBMCs (not recorded which). V and J are TRBV28 and TRBJ1-5; possible D gene TRBD1, 6 bases. The chain's CDR3 is CASSYSGGDQPQHF. Written as DNA, the CDR3 is TGTGCCAGCAGTTATTCCGGGGGCGATCAGCCCCAGCATTTT. The complete variable domain, with remaining parts taken from reference TRBV28 and TRBJ1-5, reads DVKVTQSSRYLVKRTGEKVFLECVQDMDHENMFWYRQDPGLGLRLIYFSYDVKMKEKGDIPEGYSVSREKKERFSLILESASTNQTSMYLCASSYSGGDQPQHFGDGTRLSIL.